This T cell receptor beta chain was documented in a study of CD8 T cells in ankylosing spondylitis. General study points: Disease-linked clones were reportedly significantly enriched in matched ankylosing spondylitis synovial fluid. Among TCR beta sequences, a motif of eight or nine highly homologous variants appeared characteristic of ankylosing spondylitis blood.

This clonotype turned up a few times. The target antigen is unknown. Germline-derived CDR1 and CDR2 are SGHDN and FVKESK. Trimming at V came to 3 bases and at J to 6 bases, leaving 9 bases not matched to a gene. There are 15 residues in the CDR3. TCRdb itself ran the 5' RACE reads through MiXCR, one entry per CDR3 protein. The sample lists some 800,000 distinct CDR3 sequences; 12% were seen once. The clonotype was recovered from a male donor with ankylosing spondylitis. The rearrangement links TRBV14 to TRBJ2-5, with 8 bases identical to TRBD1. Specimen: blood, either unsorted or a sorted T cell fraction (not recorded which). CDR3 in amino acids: CASSHQDREDKTQYF. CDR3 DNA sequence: TGTGCCAGCAGCCATCAGGACAGGGAAGATAAGACCCAGTACTTC.